A single T cell receptor beta chain is shown here with its context. Its antigen remains unidentified. Sequencing used immunoSEQ multiplex PCR; TCRdb keeps in-frame clones, though not all of them. The sample has over a million clones; roughly 74% are singletons. The entry originates in a study of shared clonotypes between healthy human individuals. The germline gives CDR1 SGHKS, CDR2 YYEKEE (reference sequence). The germline V and J ends were trimmed by 5 bases and 3 bases, with 14 bases remaining between them. This CDR3 comprises 15 residues. Notes on the study in general: Lower generation probabilities were found for non-shared clonotypes than for those shared by all four donors.

The sample consisted of memory CD4+ T cells from PBMCs. Sample subset: CD45RA-negative fraction. The TCR originated in a man younger than 35 in good health. Some clones in this sample may be carry-over from other donors' samples. This chain uses TRBV5-5 with TRBJ2-2; D unresolved. This chain's CDR3 is CASRIGPTDTGELFF. CDR3 in DNA: TGTGCCAGCAGGATAGGTCCCACGGACACCGGGGAGCTGTTTTTT.